This entry lists 9 T cell receptor beta chains sequenced from one sample in a study of blood T cell repertoires in COVID-19. TCRdb's copy holds only in-frame clones and misses some; the assay was immunoSEQ multiplex PCR. The sample lists 65,000 to 90,000 clones, about 91% occurring once. The sample comprised peripheral blood. Every receptor here comes from a woman of 80 years or more with acute or convalescent COVID-19.

This sequence joins TRBV4-2 and TRBJ1-5; D is unresolved. Germline V gene sequence: CDR1 LGHNA, CDR2 YNFKEQ. There are 15 residues in the CDR3. Trimming shortened V by 0 bases and J by 0 bases, and 6 bases separated the two germline ends. The CDR3 DNA reads TGTGCCAGCAGCCAAGAGGGCCCTAGCAATCAGCCCCAGCATTTT. Translation gives CASSQEGPSNQPQHF.

The chain employs TRBV7-2 and TRBJ2-7, with no clear D. V was clipped by 3 bases and J by 0 bases, with 15 bases between them. From germline, CDR1 is SGHTA and CDR2 FQGNSA. This CDR3 comprises 16 residues. The CDR3 coding sequence is TGTGCCAGCAGCTTGTCTGGTCTGAAGAGCTCCTACGAGCAGTACTTC. Encoded protein: CASSLSGLKSSYEQYF.

V gene TRBV7-8 combines with J gene TRBJ2-1, with TRBD2 as a possible D gene (5 bases). Trimming took off 0 bases at V and 7 bases at J, with 7 bases between the two ends. CDR1 SGHVS and CDR2 FQNEAQ come from the germline V gene. This CDR3 has 13 residues. DNA for the CDR3: TGTGCCAGCAGCTTAGCGTCGGGGAATGAGCAGTTCTTC. The encoded protein is CASSLASGNEQFF. Complete variable domain (other parts from reference TRBV7-8 and TRBJ2-1): GAGVSQSPRYKVAKRGQDVALRCDPISGHVSLFWYQQALGQGPEFLTYFQNEAQLDKSGLPSDRFFAERPEGSVSTLKIQRTQQEDSAVYLCASSLASGNEQFFGPGTRLTVL.

The chain links TRBV12-3 or TRBV12-4 to TRBJ1-1, with 8 nucleotides matching TRBD1. CDR3 length equals 13 residues. V dropped 5 bases and J dropped 5; count of bases not matched to a gene: 4. The CDR3 reads CASSGQGETEAFF. The CDR3 nucleotides are TGTGCCAGCAGTGGACAGGGAGAGACTGAAGCTTTCTTT.

The chain employs TRBV15 and TRBJ2-5, with a tentative D call TRBD1 (6 bases). The germline gives CDR1 LNHNV, CDR2 YYDKDF (reference sequence). The CDR3 loop spans 16 amino acids. The V gene lost 0 bases and the J gene lost 2 bases, with 13 bases spanning the gap. CDR3 in amino acids: CATSRDYRTVQETQYF. In DNA form, the CDR3 reads TGTGCCACCAGCAGAGATTATAGGACAGTTCAAGAGACCCAGTACTTC.

This clone is a singleton in its sample. The V and J genes are TRBV4-2 and TRBJ2-1; 8 positions match TRBD1. The CDR3 has 17 residues. Germline CDR1 and CDR2: LGHNA and YNFKEQ. V was clipped by 1 base and J by 5 bases; unmatched bases: 10. The CDR3: CASSQAFGQGANNEQFF. The CDR3 DNA follows: TGTGCCAGCAGCCAAGCGTTTGGTCAGGGGGCTAACAATGAGCAGTTCTTC.

This chain joins TRBV7-8 and TRBJ2-2; D unresolved. Germline assignment: CDR1 SGHVS and CDR2 FQNEAQ. The CDR3 contains 12 residues. Trimming cost V 5 bases and J 6 bases, with 7 bases left between them. In nucleotides, the CDR3 is TGTGCCAGCAGCCACCCGGCCGGGGAGCTGTTTTTT. Amino acids: CASSHPAGELFF.

This sequence joins TRBV6-1 and TRBJ1-3; perhaps TRBD1 as D (5 bases). In germline, CDR1 is MNHNS, CDR2 SASEGT. The V end was cut by 3 bases, the J end by 2 bases, with 14 bases between. The CDR3 sequence is 16 residues long. CDR3 nucleotide sequence: TGTGCCAGCAGTGACCGCCTCCAGGGTGCTGGAAACACCATATATTTT. Translated, it gives CASSDRLQGAGNTIYF.

The gene calls are TRBV7-8 and TRBJ2-1; D gene uncertain. The V end was cut by 1 base, the J end by 4 bases, with 5 bases between. Germline CDR1 and CDR2: SGHVS and FQNEAQ. CDR3 length: 13 amino acids. CDR3 coding DNA: TGTGCCAGCAGCTTAGACATTTACAATGAGCAGTTCTTC. This encodes CASSLDIYNEQFF.